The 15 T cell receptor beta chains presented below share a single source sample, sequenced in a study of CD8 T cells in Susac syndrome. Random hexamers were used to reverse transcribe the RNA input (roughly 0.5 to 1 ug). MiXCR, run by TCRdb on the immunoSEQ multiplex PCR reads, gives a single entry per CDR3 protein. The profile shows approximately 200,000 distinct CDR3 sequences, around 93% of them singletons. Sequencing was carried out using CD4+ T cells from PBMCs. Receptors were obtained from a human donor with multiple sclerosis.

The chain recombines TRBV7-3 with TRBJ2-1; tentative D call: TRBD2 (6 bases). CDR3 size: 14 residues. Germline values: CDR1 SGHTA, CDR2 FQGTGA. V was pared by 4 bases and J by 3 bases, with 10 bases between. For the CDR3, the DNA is TGTGCCAGCAGCTCAGTGGGGGGCTACAATGAGCAGTTCTTC. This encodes CASSSVGGYNEQFF.

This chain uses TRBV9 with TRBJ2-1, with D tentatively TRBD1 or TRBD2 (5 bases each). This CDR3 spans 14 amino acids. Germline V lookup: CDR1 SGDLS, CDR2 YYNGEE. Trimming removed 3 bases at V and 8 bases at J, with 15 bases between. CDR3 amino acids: CASSDRHGAYEQFF. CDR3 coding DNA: TGTGCCAGCAGCGACCGCCACGGGGCGTATGAGCAGTTCTTC.

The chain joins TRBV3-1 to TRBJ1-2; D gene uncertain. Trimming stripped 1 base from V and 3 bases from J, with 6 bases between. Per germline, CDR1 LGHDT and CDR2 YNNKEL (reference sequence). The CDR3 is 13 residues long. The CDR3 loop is CASSQGTYYGYTF. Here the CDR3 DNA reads TGTGCCAGCAGCCAAGGAACATACTATGGCTACACCTTC.

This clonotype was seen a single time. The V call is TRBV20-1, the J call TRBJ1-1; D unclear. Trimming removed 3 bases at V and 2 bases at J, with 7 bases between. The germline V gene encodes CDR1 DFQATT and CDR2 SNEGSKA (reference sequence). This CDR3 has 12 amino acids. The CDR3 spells CSASAGNTEAFF. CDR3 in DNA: TGCAGTGCTAGTGCGGGAAACACTGAAGCTTTCTTT.

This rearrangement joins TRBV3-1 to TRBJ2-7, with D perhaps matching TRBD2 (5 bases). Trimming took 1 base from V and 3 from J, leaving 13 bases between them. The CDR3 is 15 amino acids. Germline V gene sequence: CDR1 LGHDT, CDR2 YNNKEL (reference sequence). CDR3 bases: TGTGCCAGCAGCCAAGGGCCTGACGGGGACTACGAGCAGTACGTC. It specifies CASSQGPDGDYEQYV.

The CDR3: CASRRSVSQNEKLFF. CDR3 coding DNA: TGTGCCAGCAGGCGAAGCGTCAGTCAAAATGAAAAACTGTTTTTT. The chain employs TRBV27 and TRBJ1-4, with D unresolved. V lost 6 bases to trimming and J lost 5 bases, with 16 bases between them. This CDR3 region has 15 residues. Germline lookup yields CDR1 MNHEY and CDR2 SMNVEV (reference sequence).

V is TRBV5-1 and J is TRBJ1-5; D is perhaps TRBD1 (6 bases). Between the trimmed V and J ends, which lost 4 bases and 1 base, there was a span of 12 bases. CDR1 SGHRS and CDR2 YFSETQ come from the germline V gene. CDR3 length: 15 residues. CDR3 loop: CASSPDGQSNQPQHF. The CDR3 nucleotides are TGCGCCAGCAGCCCGGATGGACAGAGCAATCAGCCCCAGCATTTT.

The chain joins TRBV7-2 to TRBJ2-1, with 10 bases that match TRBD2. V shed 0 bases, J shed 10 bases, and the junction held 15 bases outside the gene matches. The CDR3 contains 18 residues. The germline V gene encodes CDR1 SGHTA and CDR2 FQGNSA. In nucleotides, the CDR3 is TGTGCCAGCAGCTTAGCGCCCCTCCGAGAGCGGGGGGGCCAAGAGCAGTTCTTC. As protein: CASSLAPLRERGGQEQFF.

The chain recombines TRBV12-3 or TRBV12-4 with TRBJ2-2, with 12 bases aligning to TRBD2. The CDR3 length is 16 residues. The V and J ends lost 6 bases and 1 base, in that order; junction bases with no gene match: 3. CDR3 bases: TGTGCCAGCAGACGACTAGCGGGGGTGAACACCGGGGAGCTGTTTTTT. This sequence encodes CASRRLAGVNTGELFF.

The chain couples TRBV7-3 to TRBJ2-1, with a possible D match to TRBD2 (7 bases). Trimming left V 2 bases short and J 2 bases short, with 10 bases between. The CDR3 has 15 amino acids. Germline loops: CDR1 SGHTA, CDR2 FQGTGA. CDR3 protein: CASSLLGGPYNEQFF. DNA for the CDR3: TGTGCCAGCAGCTTACTCGGGGGGCCCTACAATGAGCAGTTCTTC.

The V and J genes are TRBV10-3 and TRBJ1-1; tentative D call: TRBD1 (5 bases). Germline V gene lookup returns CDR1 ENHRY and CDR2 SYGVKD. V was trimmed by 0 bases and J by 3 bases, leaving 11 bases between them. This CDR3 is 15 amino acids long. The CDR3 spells CAISESAGMDTEAFF. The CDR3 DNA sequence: TGTGCCATCAGTGAGTCGGCAGGGATGGACACTGAAGCTTTCTTT.

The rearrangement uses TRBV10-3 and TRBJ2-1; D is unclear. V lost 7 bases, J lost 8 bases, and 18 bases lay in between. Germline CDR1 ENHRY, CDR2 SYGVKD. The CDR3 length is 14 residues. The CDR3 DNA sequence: TGTGCCATCACCGAACAGAATAGCTTGGATGAGCAGTTCTTC. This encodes CAITEQNSLDEQFF.

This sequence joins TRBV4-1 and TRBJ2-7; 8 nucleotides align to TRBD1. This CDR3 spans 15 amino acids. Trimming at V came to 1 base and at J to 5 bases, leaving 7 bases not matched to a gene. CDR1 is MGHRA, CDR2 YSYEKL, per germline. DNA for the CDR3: TGCGCCAGCAGCCAAGGGACAGGGAATCTACACGAGCAGTACTTC. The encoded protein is CASSQGTGNLHEQYF.

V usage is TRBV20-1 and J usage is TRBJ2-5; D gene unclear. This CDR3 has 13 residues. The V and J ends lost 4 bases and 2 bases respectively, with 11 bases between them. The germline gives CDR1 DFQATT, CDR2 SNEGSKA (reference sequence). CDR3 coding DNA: TGCAGTGCTATGGCAGCAACGCAAGAGACCCAGTACTTC. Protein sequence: CSAMAATQETQYF.

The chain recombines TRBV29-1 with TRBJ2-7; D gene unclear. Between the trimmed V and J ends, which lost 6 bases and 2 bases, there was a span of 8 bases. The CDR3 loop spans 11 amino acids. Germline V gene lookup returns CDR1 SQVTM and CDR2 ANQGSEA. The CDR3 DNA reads TGCAGCGTCTCGGACCCCTACGAGCAGTACTTC. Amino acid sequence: CSVSDPYEQYF.